This T cell receptor (beta chain) was obtained from a study of blood T cell repertoires in COVID-19. The method was immunoSEQ multiplex PCR; TCRdb's version includes in-frame clones alone and lacks a portion of them. This sample has a few hundred thousand clones, with roughly nine tenths found just once. Sequenced material: peripheral blood. The origin of this receptor is a man aged 40-55 years with active or convalescent COVID-19.

The chain's CDR3 is CASSNRQGVYNEQFF. The CDR3 coding sequence is TGTGCCAGTAGTAACAGGCAGGGGGTATACAATGAGCAGTTCTTC. The chain employs TRBV19 and TRBJ2-1, with 7 nucleotides matching TRBD1. The CDR3 is made up of 15 amino acids. Losses at the gene ends were 4 bases for V and 4 bases for J; bases not matched to a gene: 7. CDR1 LNHDA and CDR2 SQIVND come from the germline V gene (reference sequence).